The next 3 T cell receptor beta chains were all read from a single sample in a study of sequential checkpoint blockade in melanoma. TCRdb's copy holds only in-frame clones and misses some; the assay was immunoSEQ multiplex PCR. The sample holds about 9,100 clones; around 66% are singletons and the top ten take 20% to 30%. Treatment noted: randomized to nivolumab then ipilimumab (arm A) or the reverse (arm B). Source: CD8+ T cells sorted from blood (inferred from file names), taken from a patient given nivolumab and ipilimumab in sequence. Receptors originate from a human donor with melanoma.

Only a few counts were recorded for this clone. The rearrangement joins TRBV14 to TRBJ2-7; possibly TRBD2 for D (5 bases). Germline V gene sequence: CDR1 SGHDN, CDR2 FVKESK. The CDR3 contains 15 residues. Trimming stripped 0 bases from V and 2 bases from J, with 11 bases between. CDR3 amino acids: CASSQDWQRPYEQYF. CDR3 DNA: TGTGCCAGCAGCCAAGATTGGCAGCGGCCCTACGAGCAGTACTTC. The full variable domain, in which reference TRBV14 and TRBJ2-7 provide the parts outside the CDR3, is EAGVTQFPSHSVIEKGQTVTLRCDPISGHDNLYWYRRVMGKEIKFLLHFVKESKQDESGMPNNRFLAERTGGTYSTLKVQPAELEDSGVYFCASSQDWQRPYEQYFGPGTRLTVT.

This clone has only a few counts. The chain carries TRBV4-2 and TRBJ1-1; D might be TRBD1 (6 bases). V lost 0 bases and J 7 bases, leaving 12 bases between the germline ends. CDR1 LGHNA and CDR2 YNFKEQ come from the germline V gene. The CDR3 has 14 residues. The CDR3 DNA follows: TGTGCCAGCAGCCAAGATCGGGGGGCAGGTGAAGCTTTCTTT. The encoded protein is CASSQDRGAGEAFF.

The chain employs TRBV4-3 and TRBJ2-1, with a weak D call TRBD1 (5 bases). CDR1 is LGHNA, CDR2 YSLEER, per germline. Trimming took 4 bases from V and 6 from J, leaving 16 bases between them. The CDR3 is 15 residues long. Written as DNA, the CDR3 is TGCGCCAGCAGCCCACGCACAGGTTACCGCAATGAGCAGTTCTTC. Its translation: CASSPRTGYRNEQFF.